This entry lists 32 T cell receptor beta chains sequenced from one sample in a study of CD8 T cells in Susac syndrome. With random hexamers, reverse transcription was performed on about 0.45 to 1 ug of RNA. MiXCR, applied by TCRdb to the immunoSEQ multiplex PCR reads, yields one record per CDR3 protein. The repertoire has 200,000 to 300,000 distinct CDR3 sequences, around 93% of them found once; the top ten carry 0.065% to 0.08%. Specimen: CD4+ T cells from PBMCs. These receptors were taken from a human donor with multiple sclerosis.

This clonotype was found once. This chain uses TRBV12-3 or TRBV12-4 with TRBJ1-5; maybe TRBD1 (6 bases). V lost 1 base and J 3 bases, leaving 16 bases between the germline ends. The CDR3 length is 17 residues. The CDR3 is CASSLVVDRRSNQPQHF. CDR3 DNA: TGTGCCAGCAGTTTAGTGGTGGACAGACGGTCCAATCAGCCCCAGCATTTT.

J is TRBJ1-5 and V is TRBV19; D gene ambiguous. CDR3 length equals 13 residues. The germline CDR1 and CDR2 sequences are LNHDA and SQIVND (reference sequence). Trimming stripped 7 bases from V and 5 bases from J, with 12 bases between. The CDR3 bases are TGTGCCAGTAAAGTGCCCGGTTATCAGCCCCAGCATTTT. Translating gives CASKVPGYQPQHF.

The gene calls are TRBV7-9 and TRBJ2-1, with 8 bases aligning to TRBD1. J lost 6 bases, V lost 3 bases, and 10 bases had no gene match. The CDR3 consists of 16 residues. In germline, CDR1 is SEHNR, CDR2 FQNEAQ (reference sequence). CDR3 bases: TGTGCCAGCAGCTTTGCGATTGGGCAGGGGGCCAATGAGCAGTTCTTC. It encodes CASSFAIGQGANEQFF. Complete variable domain (other parts from reference TRBV7-9 and TRBJ2-1): DTGVSQNPRHKITKRGQNVTFRCDPISEHNRLYWYRQTLGQGPEFLTYFQNEAQLEKSRLLSDRFSAERPKGSFSTLEIQRTEQGDSAMYLCASSFAIGQGANEQFFGPGTRLTVL.

CDR3 amino acids: CASSIGREQPQHF. Written as DNA, the CDR3 is TGTGCCAGCAGCATTGGACGGGAGCAGCCCCAGCATTTT. The genes are TRBV7-2 and TRBJ1-5; D is unclear. Trimming removed 5 bases from V and 7 bases from J, with 12 bases in between. The length of the CDR3 is 13 residues. The germline V gene has CDR1 SGHTA and CDR2 FQGNSA.

The J gene is TRBJ1-2, the V gene TRBV19; 7 nucleotides line up with TRBD1. Germline loops: CDR1 LNHDA, CDR2 SQIVND (reference sequence). The CDR3 extends over 16 amino acids. Trimming cost V 4 bases and J 3 bases; bases outside gene matches: 11. The CDR3, as DNA: TGTGCCAGTAGTAACCCGGCCCTCGGACAGGACTATGGCTACACCTTC. It specifies CASSNPALGQDYGYTF.

The chain employs TRBV2 and TRBJ1-5; D possibly corresponds to TRBD1 (5 bases). V shed 5 bases and J shed 2 bases, with 13 bases lying between them. CDR3 length equals 15 residues. Germline V gives CDR1 SNHLY, CDR2 FYNNEI. In DNA form, the CDR3 reads TGTGCCAGCAGTTCAGGGAGCCGGGGCAATCAGCCCCAGCATTTT. It translates to CASSSGSRGNQPQHF.

The chain links TRBV20-1 to TRBJ1-1, with a tentative D call TRBD1 (6 bases). The germline V gene encodes CDR1 DFQATT and CDR2 SNEGSKA (reference sequence). The CDR3 is 15 amino acids. Trimming left V 5 bases short and J 4 bases short, with 20 bases between. The CDR3 nucleotides are TGCAGTGCTCCCAACGAACAGGGAGCAGGCACTGAAGCTTTCTTT. Protein: CSAPNEQGAGTEAFF.

This clonotype was recorded once. The chain uses TRBV6-1 and TRBJ2-1; 11 bases agree with TRBD2. J was trimmed by 8 bases and V by 0 bases; bases with no gene match: 12. Germline V gene lookup returns CDR1 MNHNS and CDR2 SASEGT. The CDR3 loop spans 18 amino acids. The CDR3 loop is CASSEAPHLAGGGDEQFF. As DNA, the CDR3 is TGTGCCAGCAGTGAAGCGCCCCATCTAGCGGGAGGCGGGGATGAGCAGTTCTTC.

The V call is TRBV6-5, the J call TRBJ2-1; 7 positions match TRBD2. The CDR3 runs to 13 residues. Germline CDR1 MNHEY, CDR2 SVGAGI. The junction had 5 bases not matched to a gene; V was cut back by 4 bases and J by 8 bases. The CDR3 sequence is CASSSPRGDEQFF. DNA for the CDR3: TGTGCCAGCAGTTCCCCCCGGGGGGATGAGCAGTTCTTC.

This rearrangement joins TRBV6-5 to TRBJ1-5; no clear D gene. The CDR3 extends over 14 amino acids. In germline, CDR1 is MNHEY, CDR2 SVGAGI. V gave up 0 bases and J gave up 7 bases, with 10 bases separating them. CDR3 DNA: TGTGCCAGCAGTTACTCTACAGTAGGGCAGCCCCAGCATTTT. It encodes CASSYSTVGQPQHF.

This chain connects TRBV7-8 to TRBJ2-7; D is unresolved. The V and J ends lost 3 bases and 2 bases respectively, with 5 bases between them. Germline V lookup: CDR1 SGHVS, CDR2 FQNEAQ. The CDR3 has 12 amino acids. The CDR3 DNA follows: TGTGCCAGCAGCTTGAGAGCCTACGAGCAGTACTTC. It translates to CASSLRAYEQYF.

Here the CDR3 reads CAISLQGEQPQHF. The CDR3 region has the DNA TGTGCCATCAGTCTACAGGGTGAGCAGCCCCAGCATTTT. The genes are TRBV10-3 and TRBJ1-5; tentatively, D is TRBD1 (6 bases). Germline CDR1 and CDR2: ENHRY and SYGVKD. The CDR3 contains 13 residues. With 5 bases removed from V and 7 bases from J, the gap between germline ends came to 12 bases.

The chain has TRBV28 and TRBJ2-4; D tentatively fits TRBD1 or TRBD2 (6 bases each). Germline V gene lookup returns CDR1 MDHEN and CDR2 SYDVKM. This CDR3 is 13 amino acids long. The germline V and J ends were trimmed by 2 bases and 8 bases, with 10 bases remaining between them. The CDR3 loop reads CASSLRGAYIQYF. In DNA form, the CDR3 reads TGTGCCAGCAGTTTAAGGGGGGCCTACATTCAGTACTTC.

The J gene is TRBJ1-5, the V gene TRBV30; 7 bases match TRBD1. V shed 6 bases, J shed 3 bases, and the junction held 5 bases outside the gene matches. The CDR3 length is 13 residues. Per germline, CDR1 GTSNPN and CDR2 SVGIG (reference sequence). CDR3 in DNA: TGTGCCTGTCAGGGACAGTTCAATCAGCCCCAGCATTTT. Protein sequence: CACQGQFNQPQHF. Using reference TRBV30 and TRBJ1-5 for the parts outside the CDR3, the full variable domain is SQTIHQWPATLVQPVGSPLSLECTVEGTSNPNLYWYRQAAGRGLQLLFYSVGIGQISSEVPQNLSASRPQDRQFILSSKKLLLSDSGFYLCACQGQFNQPQHFGDGTRLSIL.

This clonotype was seen a single time. The chain employs TRBV7-9 and TRBJ2-1; D tentatively reads TRBD1 or TRBD2 (6 bases each). CDR1 and CDR2 from the germline V gene are SEHNR and FQNEAQ (reference sequence). Trimming shortened V by 2 bases and J by 8 bases, and 16 bases separated the two germline ends. This CDR3 region has 15 residues. Here the CDR3 reads CASSLRFGGLDEQFF. CDR3 nucleotides: TGTGCCAGCAGCTTAAGGTTCGGGGGCCTGGATGAGCAGTTCTTC.

This clonotype was picked up a small number of times. This rearrangement joins TRBV27 to TRBJ1-1, with D perhaps TRBD1 (5 bases). Trimming cost V 4 bases and J 11 bases, with 20 bases left between them. The germline CDR1 and CDR2 sequences are MNHEY and SMNVEV (reference sequence). The CDR3 is made up of 14 amino acids. This chain's CDR3 is CASSSSTRRAGAFF. CDR3 DNA sequence: TGTGCCAGCAGTTCGTCGACCCGCAGGGCTGGGGCTTTCTTT.

This chain uses TRBV3-1 with TRBJ2-3; D remains ambiguous. Germline CDR1 LGHDT, CDR2 YNNKEL (reference sequence). Trimming shortened V by 3 bases and J by 10 bases, and 8 bases separated the two germline ends. This CDR3 has 11 residues. The CDR3 region is CASSHGTSQYF. For the CDR3, the DNA is TGTGCCAGCAGCCACGGTACGTCGCAGTATTTT.

This clonotype was found once. V gene TRBV20-1 combines with J gene TRBJ2-6; D call uncertain. CDR3 length: 14 residues. Trimming shortened V by 0 bases and J by 3 bases, and 6 bases separated the two germline ends. Per the germline V gene, CDR1 is DFQATT and CDR2 is SNEGSKA (reference sequence). The CDR3 DNA reads as TGCAGTGCTAGAGATGGAGTTGGGGCCAACGTCCTGACTTTC. It yields the protein CSARDGVGANVLTF.

This chain joins TRBV6-1 and TRBJ2-1, with 9 bases identical to TRBD1. V was clipped by 6 bases and J by 15 bases; unmatched bases: 12. This CDR3 has 13 residues. Germline V CDR1 and CDR2: MNHNS, SASEGT. The CDR3 region has the DNA TGTGCCAGCAGCCCGGGGATGGGACAGGGCGCGTTCTTC. Its protein is CASSPGMGQGAFF.

V and J are TRBV28 and TRBJ2-6; 8 bases match TRBD1. The CDR3 is 18 residues long. Germline assignment: CDR1 MDHEN and CDR2 SYDVKM. J was trimmed by 0 bases and V by 8 bases; bases with no gene match: 12. The CDR3 is CASCPGDRSRSGANVLTF. CDR3 DNA sequence: TGTGCCAGCTGCCCCGGGGACAGGTCCCGCTCTGGGGCCAACGTCCTGACTTTC.

This chain uses TRBV28 with TRBJ2-2, with D possibly TRBD1 on 6 matching bases. CDR1 is MDHEN and CDR2 is SYDVKM in the germline V gene. The ends were cut back, 1 base at V and 3 bases at J, with 21 bases in the middle. CDR3 length: 19 residues. CDR3 protein: CASSLYPPSTGMDTGELFF. DNA for the CDR3: TGTGCCAGCAGTTTATACCCTCCCTCAACAGGGATGGACACCGGGGAGCTGTTTTTT.

CDR3 region: CATDSTGDQPQHF. The CDR3 nucleotides are TGTGCCACGGACTCGACCGGGGATCAGCCCCAGCATTTT. This chain uses TRBV19 with TRBJ1-5; D gene ambiguous. V lost 10 bases and J 5 bases, leaving 15 bases between the germline ends. The germline V gene encodes CDR1 LNHDA and CDR2 SQIVND (reference sequence). The CDR3 is 13 residues long.

The J gene is TRBJ2-1, the V gene TRBV14; maybe TRBD1 (6 bases). The germline CDR1 and CDR2 sequences are SGHDN and FVKESK. This CDR3 is built from 16 residues. Trimming stripped 1 base from V and 3 bases from J, with 13 bases between. The CDR3 DNA reads as TGTGCCAGCAGCCAAGTACAGGGATTTCGCTACAATGAGCAGTTCTTC. Encoded protein: CASSQVQGFRYNEQFF.

DNA of the CDR3: TGTGCCAGCAGCTTAGAAGGCGGGAGGGCCGGAAACATTCAGTACTTC. Its protein is CASSLEGGRAGNIQYF. V is TRBV7-2 and J is TRBJ2-4; 9 nucleotides line up with TRBD2. The CDR3 is 16 amino acids. Germline assignment: CDR1 SGHTA and CDR2 FQGNSA. V lost 1 base and J lost 6; bases outside the gene matches: 7.

This clonotype was observed once. This chain uses TRBV11-2 with TRBJ1-1, with a possible D match to TRBD1 (5 bases). CDR3 length: 14 residues. Germline lookup yields CDR1 SGHAT and CDR2 FQNNGV. V lost 1 base to trimming and J lost 4 bases, with 10 bases between them. The CDR3 protein is CASSLGDRATEAFF. The CDR3 DNA reads as TGTGCCAGCAGCTTAGGTGACAGAGCCACTGAAGCTTTCTTT.

V is TRBV5-6 and J is TRBJ1-4, with a tentative D call TRBD1 (5 bases). Germline loops: CDR1 SGHDT, CDR2 YYEEEE. The CDR3 is 16 residues long. The V end lost 0 bases, the J end lost 8 bases, and 17 bases lay between the germline ends. CDR3 nucleotides: TGTGCCAGCAGCTTGGGCGGATTTGGGGCAGGGGAAAAACTGTTTTTT. It yields the protein CASSLGGFGAGEKLFF.

V and J are TRBV4-1 and TRBJ2-7, with 8 nucleotides matching TRBD2. Unmatched junction bases numbered 14, after V lost 1 base and J lost 6 bases. Per the germline V gene, CDR1 is MGHRA and CDR2 is YSYEKL. The CDR3 totals 17 residues. The CDR3 sequence is CASSQVDMGLVYAEQYF. Here the CDR3 DNA reads TGCGCCAGCAGCCAAGTCGACATGGGACTAGTATATGCCGAGCAGTACTTC.

The rearrangement joins TRBV7-6 to TRBJ2-7; TRBD2 aligns across 12 bases. CDR1 and CDR2 (germline): SGHVS, FNYEAQ. Trimming at V came to 5 bases and at J to 5 bases, leaving 7 bases not matched to a gene. This CDR3 region has 15 residues. The chain's CDR3 is CASSLRTSGADEQYF. The CDR3 region has the DNA TGTGCCAGCAGCCTGAGGACTAGCGGGGCTGACGAGCAGTACTTC.

The chain carries TRBV7-8 and TRBJ1-1, with 10 nucleotides matching TRBD1. CDR3 length equals 15 residues. CDR1 and CDR2 from the germline V gene are SGHVS and FQNEAQ. The junction had 8 bases not matched to a gene; V was cut back by 5 bases and J by 5 bases. In nucleotides, the CDR3 is TGTGCCAGCAGCCAAAGACAGGGGGCAAGGACTGAAGCTTTCTTT. Amino acid sequence: CASSQRQGARTEAFF.

The V gene is TRBV18, the J gene TRBJ1-2, with D perhaps matching TRBD1 (6 bases). CDR1 and CDR2 from the germline V gene are KGHSH and LQKENI. Between the trimmed V and J ends, which lost 3 bases and 6 bases, there was a span of 11 bases. The CDR3 consists of 13 residues. As DNA, the CDR3 is TGTGCCAGCTCACCGGTGGCAGGGGATGGCTACACCTTC. Translation gives CASSPVAGDGYTF.

The chain is built from TRBV20-1 and TRBJ2-3, with 8 bases matching TRBD2. The V gene end was trimmed by 6 bases and the J gene end by 4 bases; junction bases not matched to a gene: 9. Germline V lookup: CDR1 DFQATT, CDR2 SNEGSKA (reference sequence). This CDR3 spans 14 amino acids. This CDR3 reads CSAAGTSRSDTQYF. The CDR3 DNA follows: TGCAGTGCCGCCGGGACTAGTCGCTCAGATACGCAGTATTTT.

The CDR3 protein is CASSPDRLLAGGYNEQFF. The CDR3 DNA reads as TGTGCCAGCAGTCCTGACAGATTACTAGCGGGCGGTTACAATGAGCAGTTCTTC. The chain carries TRBV12-3 or TRBV12-4 and TRBJ2-1; TRBD2 aligns across 9 bases. Trimming at V came to 5 bases and at J to 4 bases, leaving 15 bases not matched to a gene. The CDR3 has 18 residues.